The present T cell receptor (beta chain) was sequenced within a study of cytomegalovirus exposure and HLA in healthy donors. This CDR3 contains 14 residues. In germline, CDR1 is GTSNPN, CDR2 SVGIG (reference sequence). Germline trimming cut 4 bases from V and 14 bases from J; bases unmatched to any gene: 16. The PCR contained 60 Vbeta and 13 Jbeta primers. TCRdb's copy holds only in-frame clones and misses some; the assay was immunoSEQ multiplex PCR. Its listing shows about 130,000 clones. Input material: PBMCs. The TCR originated in a woman aged 55-69 years in good health and CMV-seronegative. The V call is TRBV30, the J call TRBJ2-1; 8 bases are shared with TRBD1. The CDR3 DNA sequence: TGTGCCTGGAACCCCTCCGACAGGGGCCTAGGAAAGTTCTTC. This codes for CAWNPSDRGLGKFF.